The rows below give T cell receptor beta chains drawn from one sample of a study of PD-L1 blockade in urothelial cancer. Method: immunoSEQ multiplex PCR; TCRdb's copy keeps in-frame clones and lacks some. The sample lists about 110,000 clones, approximately 89% occurring once. The sample in question was PBMCs, obtained around atezolizumab (anti-PD-L1) treatment. These receptors originate from a man aged 60-69 years with urothelial cancer. CDR3s include the opening cysteine and the closing phenylalanine or tryptophan. D genes are given only for firm matches. Some rows mark clone size as missing; the rest say once, few, many or name a class of expanded clone.

D gene | J gene | CDR3 length | V gene | clone size | CDR3 protein | CDR3 DNA
. | TRBJ1-1 | 14 | TRBV6-6 | . | CASSYGGFGTEAFF | TGTGCCAGCAGTTACGGGGGGTTCGGCACTGAAGCTTTCTTT
. | TRBJ1-5 | 15 | TRBV9 | . | CASSVGPGLAQPQHF | TGTGCCAGCAGCGTAGGGCCAGGGTTAGCTCAGCCCCAGCATTTT
. | TRBJ2-1 | 13 | TRBV10-3 | . | CAISRRDYNEQFF | TGTGCCATCAGTCGCCGGGACTACAATGAGCAGTTCTTC
TRBD1 | TRBJ1-1 | 12 | TRBV9 | few | CASSGTGTEAFF | TGTGCCAGCAGCGGGACAGGGACTGAAGCTTTCTTT
TRBD1 | TRBJ2-1 | 18 | TRBV19 | . | CASSIEGTGRSSYNEQFF | TGTGCCAGTAGTATAGAGGGGACAGGGAGAAGCTCCTACAATGAGCAGTTCTTC
TRBD2 | TRBJ2-5 | 14 | TRBV5-1 | . | CASSTTSGDGTQYF | TGCGCCAGCAGCACGACTAGCGGGGATGGGACCCAGTACTTC
. | TRBJ1-2 | 15 | TRBV4-2 | . | CASSQELRGAGGYTF | TGTGCCAGCAGCCAAGAACTTCGGGGGGCAGGTGGCTACACCTTC
. | TRBJ1-3 | 11 | TRBV7-9 | . | CASSQRDTIYF | TGTGCCAGCAGCCAACGAGACACCATATATTTT
. | TRBJ2-7 | 15 | TRBV5-1 | once | CASSPTGREPYEQYF | TGCGCCAGCAGCCCAACCGGGAGAGAGCCCTACGAGCAGTACTTC
. | TRBJ2-1 | 11 | TRBV20-1 | . | CSAQEDNEQFF | TGCAGTGCTCAGGAGGACAATGAGCAGTTCTTC
TRBD1 | TRBJ2-5 | 18 | TRBV6-4 | . | CASSDSRDQGVVEETQYF | TGTGCCAGCAGTGACTCGAGGGATCAGGGGGTAGTAGAAGAGACCCAGTACTTC